This TCR beta chain was identified in a study of CD8 T cells in ankylosing spondylitis. Study-level findings and limits: Some of the motif variants had earlier been found in reactive arthritis patients' fluid and blood. A motif in TCR beta, a set of roughly eight highly homologous variants, appeared characteristic of ankylosing spondylitis blood. Disease-associated clones were CD8+ and fairly uncommon in peripheral blood. Significantly higher representation of disease-linked clones was reported for matched ankylosing spondylitis synovial fluid.

Generation of TCR beta libraries employed quantitative 5'-RACE incorporating molecular barcodes. TCRdb processed the 5' RACE reads anew with MiXCR; each CDR3 protein has one entry. This table has hundreds of thousands of distinct CDR3 sequences, over 9.5% appearing once. A remark on this clonotype: Its cognate antigen is unknown.

This clonotype originated in a male donor with ankylosing spondylitis. The specimen was blood, either unsorted or a sorted T cell fraction (not recorded which).

CDR3 DNA: TGTGCCAGCAGTCCTCCGGTCAGGGGCACTGAAGCTTTCTTT. Amino acid sequence: CASSPPVRGTEAFF. The chain carries TRBV6-2 or TRBV6-3 and TRBJ1-1; tentatively, D is TRBD1 (6 bases). Germline V lookup: CDR1 MNHEY, CDR2 SVGEGT. The CDR3 has 14 amino acids. The ends were cut back, 5 bases at V and 4 bases at J, with 14 bases in the middle.